This T cell receptor beta chain was documented in a study of T cell responses to AZD1222 COVID-19 vaccine. Study-level points and caveats: Seropositive at baseline were only a handful of AZD1222 recipients. The donors showed a predominance of white British ancestry and of females, with possible underestimation of clonal diversity.

This table comes from immunoSEQ multiplex PCR, and its TCRdb copy is limited to in-frame clones, with some not included. The sample lists about 120,000 clones, 80% to 90% seen once, with more than 7.5% in the top ten. This CDR3 spans 15 amino acids. From germline, CDR1 is LGHNA and CDR2 YNFKEQ. V was shortened by 7 bases and J by 1 base, with 13 bases between the two germline ends. This clone was detected a few times. Its antigen remains unidentified. This receptor was obtained from an adult in good health. The rearrangement links TRBV4-2 to TRBJ1-4, with unresolved D. The material sequenced was peripheral blood, taken on day 0 of AZD1222 vaccination. As DNA, the CDR3 is TGTGCCAGCACGGCCGGGGAGGGAACTAATGAAAAACTGTTTTTT. This sequence encodes CASTAGEGTNEKLFF.